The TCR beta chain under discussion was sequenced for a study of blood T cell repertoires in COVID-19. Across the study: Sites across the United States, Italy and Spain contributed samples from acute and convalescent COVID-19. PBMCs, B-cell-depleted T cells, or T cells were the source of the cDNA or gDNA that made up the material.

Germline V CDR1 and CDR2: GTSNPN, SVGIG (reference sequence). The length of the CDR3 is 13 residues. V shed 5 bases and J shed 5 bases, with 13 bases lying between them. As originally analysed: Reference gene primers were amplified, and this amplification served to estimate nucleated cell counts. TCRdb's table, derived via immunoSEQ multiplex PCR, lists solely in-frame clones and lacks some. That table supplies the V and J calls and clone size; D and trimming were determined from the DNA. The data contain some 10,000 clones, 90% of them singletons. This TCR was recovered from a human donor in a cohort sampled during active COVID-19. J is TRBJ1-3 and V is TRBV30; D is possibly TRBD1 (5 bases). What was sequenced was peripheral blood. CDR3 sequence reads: CAWEAEGRNTIYF. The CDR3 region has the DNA TGTGCCTGGGAAGCGGAGGGGAGAAACACCATATATTTT.